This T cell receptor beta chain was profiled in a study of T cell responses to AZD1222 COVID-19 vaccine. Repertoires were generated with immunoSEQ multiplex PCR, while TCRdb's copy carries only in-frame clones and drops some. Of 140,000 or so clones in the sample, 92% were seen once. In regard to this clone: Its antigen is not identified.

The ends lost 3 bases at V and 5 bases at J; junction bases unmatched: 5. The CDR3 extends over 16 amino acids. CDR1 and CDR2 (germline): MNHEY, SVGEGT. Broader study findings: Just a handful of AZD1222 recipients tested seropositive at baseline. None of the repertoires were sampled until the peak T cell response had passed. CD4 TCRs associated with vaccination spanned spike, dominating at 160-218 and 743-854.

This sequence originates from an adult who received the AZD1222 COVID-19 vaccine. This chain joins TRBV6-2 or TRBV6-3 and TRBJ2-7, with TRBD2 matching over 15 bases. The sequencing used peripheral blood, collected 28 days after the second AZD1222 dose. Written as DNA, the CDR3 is TGTGCCAGCAGTTATGGGACTAGCGGGAGGAAAGACGAGCAGTACTTC. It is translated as CASSYGTSGRKDEQYF.